This T cell receptor (beta chain) was obtained from a study of vaccination and CD4 T cells after COVID-19. Turning to the study itself: Post-vaccine sample collection happened at a median of about 72 days after dose two, ranging 14 to 241.

Sample treatment: approximately nine-day PBMC culture with coronavirus spike peptide pools or control peptides (ViraFEST assay). After being plated at roughly 2.2 million per well, PBMCs were cultured with 9 to 10 IU/ml IL-2 and roughly 9.8 ug/ml peptide pools. The Oncomine TCR Beta short-read assay was applied to DNA of cultured CD4+ T cells. It was cultured CD4+ T cells from which genomic DNA was extracted. Each CDR3 protein gets one entry after TCRdb re-called the PCR reads with MiXCR. The sample yields thousands of distinct CDR3 sequences, 65% to 80% seen once. This clonotype was seen a few times. Its cognate antigen is unknown. Study-wide results and limits: The study found median SARS-CoV-2-reactive clonotypes rising from roughly 21 to 40, not significantly.

There are 13 residues in the CDR3. Trimming cost V 4 bases and J 7 bases, with 11 bases left between them. Germline V lookup: CDR1 SEHNR, CDR2 FQNEAQ (reference sequence). The chain couples TRBV7-9 to TRBJ2-1; D remains unclear. This receptor was identified in a human donor who had recovered from COVID-19. Sequencing was carried out using CD4+ T cells from blood, cultured in vitro. CDR3 protein: CASSSPPSNEQFF. The DNA for the CDR3 is TGTGCCAGCAGCTCCCCCCCGTCGAATGAGCAGTTCTTC. The whole variable domain, remainder taken from reference TRBV7-9 and TRBJ2-1, is DTGVSQNPRHKITKRGQNVTFRCDPISEHNRLYWYRQTLGQGPEFLTYFQNEAQLEKSRLLSDRFSAERPKGSFSTLEIQRTEQGDSAMYLCASSSPPSNEQFFGPGTRLTVL.